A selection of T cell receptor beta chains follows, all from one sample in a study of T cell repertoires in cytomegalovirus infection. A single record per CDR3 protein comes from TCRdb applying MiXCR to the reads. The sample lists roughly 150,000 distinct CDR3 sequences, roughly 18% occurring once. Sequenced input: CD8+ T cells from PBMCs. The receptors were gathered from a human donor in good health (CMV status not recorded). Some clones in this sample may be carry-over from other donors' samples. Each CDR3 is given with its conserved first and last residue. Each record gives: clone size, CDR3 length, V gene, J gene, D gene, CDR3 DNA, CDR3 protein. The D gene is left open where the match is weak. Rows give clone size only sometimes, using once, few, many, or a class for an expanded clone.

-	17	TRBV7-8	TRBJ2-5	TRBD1	TGTGCCAGCAGCCCCGGGGGGACAGGGAGCCTCCAAGAGACCCAGTACTTC	CASSPGGTGSLQETQYF
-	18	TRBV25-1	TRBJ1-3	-	TGTGCCAGCAGTGAATTTGAGGCGGGGGGCCGCTCTGGAAACACCATATATTTT	CASSEFEAGGRSGNTIYF
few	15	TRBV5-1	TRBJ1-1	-	TGCGCCAGCAGCTTGGTCCCGGTGGAGAAACCTGAAGCTTTCTTT	CASSLVPVEKPEAFF
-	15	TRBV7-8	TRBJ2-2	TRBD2	TGTGCCAGCACCACATGGGAGGGAGGGACCGGGGAGCTGTTTTTT	CASTTWEGGTGELFF
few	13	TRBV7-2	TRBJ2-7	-	TGTGCCAGCAGATGGGGTCCCTCCTACGAGCAGTACTTC	CASRWGPSYEQYF
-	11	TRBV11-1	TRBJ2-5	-	TGTGCCAGCAGCCGAGCCGAGACCCAGTACTTC	CASSRAETQYF
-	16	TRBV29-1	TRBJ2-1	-	TGCAGCGTTGAAGGGAGCACCGGTCTCTCCTACAATGAGCAGTTCTTC	CSVEGSTGLSYNEQFF
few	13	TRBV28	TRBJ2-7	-	TGTGCCAGCACCCCGGACTACTCCTACGAGCAGTACTTC	CASTPDYSYEQYF
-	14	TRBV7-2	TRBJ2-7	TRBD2	TGTGCCAGCAGCTTAGGGTCTAGCGGGCGCGAGCAGTACTTC	CASSLGSSGREQYF
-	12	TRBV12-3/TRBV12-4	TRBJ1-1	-	TGTGCCGGGGGGGACTCGGGCCACGCAGCTTTCTTT	CAGGDSGHAAFF
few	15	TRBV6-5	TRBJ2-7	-	TGTGCCAGCAGTCCGGACGTAGCGACAACCTACGAGCAGTACTTC	CASSPDVATTYEQYF
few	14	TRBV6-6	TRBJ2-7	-	TGTGCCAGCACGTTTGACCCGACCGCTTACGAGCAGTACTTC	CASTFDPTAYEQYF
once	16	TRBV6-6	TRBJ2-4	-	TGTGCCAGCAGTTCCCCCGTGGGGGCTTCCAAAAACATTCAGTACTTC	CASSSPVGASKNIQYF
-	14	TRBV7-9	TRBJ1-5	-	TGTGCCAGCAGCTTCACACGTAACAATCAGCCCCAGCATTTT	CASSFTRNNQPQHF
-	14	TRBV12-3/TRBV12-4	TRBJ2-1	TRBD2	TGTGCCAGCACCTACCCGGGGAGCGGGAGGGAGCAGTTCTTC	CASTYPGSGREQFF
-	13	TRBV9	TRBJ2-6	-	TGTGCCAGCAGCGGAGGGGCCGGACGCGTCCTGACTTTC	CASSGGAGRVLTF
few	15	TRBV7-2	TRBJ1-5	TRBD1	TGTGCCAGCAGCCCGTTTGACAGGGGTGATCAGCCCCAGCATTTT	CASSPFDRGDQPQHF
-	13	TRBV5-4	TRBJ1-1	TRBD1	TGTGCCAGCCGCGCAGGGGGCGAGGCTGAAGCTTTCTTT	CASRAGGEAEAFF
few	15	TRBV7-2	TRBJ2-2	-	TGTGCCAGCAGCTTGAGGAAGGGGCGCCCCGGGGAGCTGTTTTTT	CASSLRKGRPGELFF
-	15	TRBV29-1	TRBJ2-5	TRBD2	TGCAGTGTACAGAATTGGCTAGCGGGAGAAGAGACCCAGTACTTC	CSVQNWLAGEETQYF
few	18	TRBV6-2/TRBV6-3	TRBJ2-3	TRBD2	TGTGCCAGCAGTTACTGGTCTAGCGGGAGATCCGACACAGATACGCAGTATTTT	CASSYWSSGRSDTDTQYF
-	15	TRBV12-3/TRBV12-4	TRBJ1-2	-	TGTGCCAGCAGTCCCACCCTTGGGAGCCACTATGGCTACACCTTC	CASSPTLGSHYGYTF
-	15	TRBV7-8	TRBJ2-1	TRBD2	TGTGCCAGCAGGGGGGGTAGCGGGACCTACAATGAGCAGTTCTTC	CASRGGSGTYNEQFF
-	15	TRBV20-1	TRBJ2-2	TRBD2	TGCAGTGCTAGAGCCTTAGCGGGATGGACCGGGGAGCTGTTTTTT	CSARALAGWTGELFF
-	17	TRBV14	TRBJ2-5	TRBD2	TGTGCCAGCAGCCAAGATTTATGGGAGCGGGGTGCAAGGACCCAGTACTTC	CASSQDLWERGARTQYF
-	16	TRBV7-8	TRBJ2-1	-	TGTGCCAGCAGCTTATTCATCCGAGGAGCTAACAATGAGCAGTTCTTC	CASSLFIRGANNEQFF
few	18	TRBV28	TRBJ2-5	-	TGTGCCACCCGACGGCGGGAACCAAACTCAAGGCCACAAGAGACCCAGTACTTC	CATRRREPNSRPQETQYF
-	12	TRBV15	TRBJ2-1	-	TGTGCCACCAGCAGAGACCCGTTTGAGCAGTTCTTC	CATSRDPFEQFF
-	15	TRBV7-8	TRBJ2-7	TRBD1	TGTGCCAGCAGCCTTCGACGGGACAGGATCTACGAGCAGTACTTC	CASSLRRDRIYEQYF
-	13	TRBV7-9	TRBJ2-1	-	TGTGCCAGCAGCTTAGGCCCAGGGTATGAGCAGTTCTTC	CASSLGPGYEQFF
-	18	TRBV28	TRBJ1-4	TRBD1	TGTGCCAGCAGTTTGGAGCAGACAGGGGCCCCCCCCCGGGAAAAACTGTTTTTT	CASSLEQTGAPPREKLFF
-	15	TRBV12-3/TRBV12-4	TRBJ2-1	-	TGTGCCAGCAGTTTACGGTCCGGGCAGGACAATGAGCAGTTCTTC	CASSLRSGQDNEQFF
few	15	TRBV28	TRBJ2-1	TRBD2	TGTGCCAGCAGTTTTGGAGCGGGAGGGTCTAATGAGCAGTTCTTC	CASSFGAGGSNEQFF
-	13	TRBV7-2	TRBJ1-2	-	TGTGCCAGCAGCTTAGTGGGAGAGAATGGCTACACCTTC	CASSLVGENGYTF
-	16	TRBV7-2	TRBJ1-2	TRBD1	TGTGCCAGCAGCTTAGGCGAGACAGGGAGTGGATATGGCTACACCTTC	CASSLGETGSGYGYTF